A single sample is the source of the 21 T cell receptor beta chains below, sequenced in a study of graft-versus-host responses after intestinal transplantation. Libraries were prepared by immunoSEQ multiplex PCR; TCRdb keeps only in-frame clonotypes and omits some of them. The table shows tens of thousands of clones, with roughly 92% occurring only once. Sequenced here: PBMCs, sampled about 9 months after intestinal transplant. These receptors were collected from a human patient who received an intestinal transplant, so some T cells may come from the graft donor.

The chain has TRBV28 and TRBJ1-3, with unresolved D. This CDR3 is 12 amino acids long. Germline values: CDR1 MDHEN, CDR2 SYDVKM. V was clipped by 7 bases and J by 8 bases, with 12 bases between them. CDR3 region: CASNSPGDTIYF. CDR3 sequence (DNA): TGTGCCAGCAATTCCCCAGGCGACACCATATATTTT.

This sequence joins TRBV19 and TRBJ2-1, with TRBD2 as a possible D gene (6 bases). Trimming cost V 3 bases and J 7 bases, with 16 bases left between them. The CDR3 covers 15 residues. Germline CDR1 and CDR2: LNHDA and SQIVND (reference sequence). The CDR3 DNA follows: TGTGCCAGTAGTATGACGGGGACTCCCCCAAATGAGCAGTTCTTC. This translates into CASSMTGTPPNEQFF.

The rearrangement links TRBV9 to TRBJ1-3, with unresolved D. V lost 0 bases, J lost 0 bases, and 13 bases lay in between. Germline CDR1 and CDR2: SGDLS and YYNGEE. CDR3 length: 17 residues. This chain's CDR3 is CASSVGGMGFSGNTIYF. CDR3 nucleotides: TGTGCCAGCAGCGTAGGTGGCATGGGTTTCTCTGGAAACACCATATATTTT.

A single count supports this clone. This sequence joins TRBV7-9 and TRBJ1-1; D gene unclear. Between the trimmed V and J ends, which lost 1 base and 1 base, there was a span of 7 bases. Germline CDR1 is SEHNR and CDR2 is FQNEAQ (reference sequence). This CDR3 comprises 14 residues. CDR3: CASSLDAGNTEAFF. The CDR3 DNA sequence: TGTGCCAGCAGCTTAGACGCAGGGAACACTGAAGCTTTCTTT.

The CDR3 DNA follows: TGTGCCAGCAGCTTAAGGGCGGGTCAGCCCCAGCATTTT. Translation: CASSLRAGQPQHF. V usage is TRBV7-3 and J usage is TRBJ1-5; D not certain. The CDR3 extends over 13 amino acids. Trimming took off 1 base at V and 6 bases at J, with 7 bases between the two ends. Germline CDR1 SGHTA, CDR2 FQGTGA.

V usage is TRBV2 and J usage is TRBJ1-3; D is perhaps TRBD1 (6 bases). CDR1 and CDR2 (germline): SNHLY, FYNNEI. The CDR3 spans 16 residues. Trimming removed 6 bases at V and 0 bases at J, with 15 bases between. The CDR3 loop is CASRGAGQHSGNTIYF. DNA for the CDR3: TGTGCCAGCAGGGGGGCAGGACAACACTCTGGAAACACCATATATTTT.

The chain combines TRBV27 with TRBJ2-2; 10 nucleotides match TRBD2. Germline loops: CDR1 MNHEY, CDR2 SMNVEV (reference sequence). The trim removed 2 bases at V and 4 bases at J, leaving 16 bases unmatched. CDR3 length: 20 amino acids. The chain's CDR3 is CASSLAPARPGTSVTGELFF. DNA of the CDR3: TGTGCCAGCAGTTTAGCACCCGCCCGGCCAGGGACTAGCGTCACCGGGGAGCTGTTTTTT.

This clone has only a few counts. V gene TRBV19 combines with J gene TRBJ1-1; no definite D call. The CDR3 covers 14 residues. Per the germline V gene, CDR1 is LNHDA and CDR2 is SQIVND (reference sequence). Trimming took off 2 bases at V and 1 base at J, with 8 bases between the two ends. CDR3 nucleotides: TGTGCCAGTAGTATACCACCTCGGAACACTGAAGCTTTCTTT. Its translation is CASSIPPRNTEAFF.

V is TRBV10-3 and J is TRBJ2-5; D remains unclear. Germline V gives CDR1 ENHRY, CDR2 SYGVKD. Trimming removed 3 bases from V and 0 bases from J, with 5 bases in between. The CDR3 sequence is 13 residues long. Here the CDR3 reads CAISEWDQETQYF. CDR3 DNA sequence: TGTGCCATCAGTGAATGGGACCAAGAGACCCAGTACTTC.

This sequence joins TRBV5-6 and TRBJ2-6; D is undetermined. CDR1 and CDR2 (germline): SGHDT, YYEEEE. The CDR3 runs 16 residues. Deletions cut 4 bases from V and 0 bases from J, with 11 bases between. CDR3: CASSNAADSGANVLTF. Written as DNA, the CDR3 is TGTGCCAGCAGCAACGCAGCCGACTCTGGGGCCAACGTCCTGACTTTC.

The chain uses TRBV4-1 and TRBJ1-6; D unresolved. V was shortened by 0 bases and J by 0 bases, with 9 bases between the two germline ends. CDR3 size: 17 residues. Per germline, CDR1 MGHRA and CDR2 YSYEKL. The CDR3 loop is CASSQDFGSSYNSPLHF. As DNA, the CDR3 is TGCGCCAGCAGCCAAGATTTCGGGAGCTCCTATAATTCACCCCTCCACTTT.

The CDR3 region is CASSVGSISPQYF. The CDR3 DNA reads TGTGCCAGCAGCGTAGGGAGCATCTCCCCCCAGTACTTC. V and J are TRBV9 and TRBJ2-5; D is unclear. Germline CDR1 SGDLS, CDR2 YYNGEE. The V end lost 0 bases, the J end lost 9 bases, and 12 bases lay between the germline ends. The CDR3 totals 13 residues.

This chain connects TRBV4-1 to TRBJ2-1; 10 nucleotides match TRBD2. Losses at the gene ends were 0 bases for V and 14 bases for J; bases not matched to a gene: 13. Germline V gene lookup returns CDR1 MGHRA and CDR2 YSYEKL. The CDR3 loop spans 16 amino acids. CDR3 nucleotide sequence: TGCGCCAGCAGCCAAGATCTCGGGCTAGCGGGAGTAACAGAGTTCTTC. It is translated as CASSQDLGLAGVTEFF.

This clone has a single count. The gene calls are TRBV19 and TRBJ2-7, with D unclear. CDR3 length: 15 residues. Trimming pared 3 bases from V and 6 bases from J, leaving 18 bases between. Per germline, CDR1 LNHDA and CDR2 SQIVND (reference sequence). In DNA, the CDR3 is TGTGCCAGTAGTATTGGTAGGAGTAGCAACGCCGAGCAGTACTTC. Amino acid sequence: CASSIGRSSNAEQYF.

This chain links TRBV11-3 with TRBJ2-2, with a possible D match to TRBD2 (6 bases). There are 16 residues in the CDR3. V was pared by 5 bases and J by 3 bases, with 16 bases between. CDR1 and CDR2 from the germline V gene are SGHNT and YENEEA. The CDR3 sequence: CASSPVRGKDTGELFF. The CDR3 coding sequence is TGTGCCAGCAGCCCGGTACGGGGGAAGGACACCGGGGAGCTGTTTTTT.

This chain links TRBV6-6 with TRBJ1-5, with 7 bases aligning to TRBD1. The CDR3 extends over 16 amino acids. The V gene's germline CDR1 is MNHNY and CDR2 SVGAGI (reference sequence). J gave up 2 bases and V 4 bases, and 8 bases lay outside the gene matches. The CDR3 coding sequence is TGTGCCAGCAGTTTCACAGGGGAGGGCGGCAATCAGCCCCAGCATTTT. Protein product: CASSFTGEGGNQPQHF.

The chain links TRBV28 to TRBJ2-5; 7 positions match TRBD2. V was pared by 5 bases and J by 5 bases, with 11 bases of the junction left unmatched. Germline-derived CDR1 and CDR2 are MDHEN and SYDVKM. This CDR3 has 15 residues. CDR3 DNA: TGTGCCAGCAGTCCTCGACTAGCCCACAAGGAGACCCAGTACTTC. Amino acid sequence: CASSPRLAHKETQYF.

This clone was seen only once. V and J are TRBV4-1 and TRBJ2-1; D unresolved. This CDR3 is 16 amino acids long. Between the trimmed V and J ends, which lost 1 base and 2 bases, there was a span of 12 bases. In germline, CDR1 is MGHRA, CDR2 YSYEKL. CDR3 in DNA: TGCGCCAGCAGCCAAGTAGGGAAGGGAACCTACAATGAGCAGTTCTTC. As protein: CASSQVGKGTYNEQFF.

This clone was picked up a small number of times. This likely reflects a read error, since a far larger clone is one base away. The chain recombines TRBV5-1 with TRBJ2-7, with 9 positions matching TRBD1. The V gene end was trimmed by 2 bases and the J gene end by 2 bases; junction bases not matched to a gene: 2. Germline values: CDR1 SGHRS, CDR2 YFSETQ. This CDR3 spans 14 amino acids. CDR3 sequence reads: CASSLGDRAYEQYF. The CDR3 region has the DNA TGCGCCAGCAGCTTAGGGGACAGGGCCTACGAGCAGTACTTC.

The chain links TRBV27 to TRBJ2-3; 7 nucleotides agree with TRBD1. Losses at the gene ends were 4 bases for V and 5 bases for J; bases not matched to a gene: 12. CDR1 and CDR2 from the germline V gene are MNHEY and SMNVEV (reference sequence). This CDR3 contains 16 residues. The CDR3 coding sequence is TGTGCCAGCAGTTGGACAGGACGGGGAGCCCGAGATACGCAGTATTTT. It codes for CASSWTGRGARDTQYF.

This clone was found a few times. J is TRBJ2-7 and V is TRBV4-2; the D gene is possibly TRBD1 (6 bases). Trimming cost V 4 bases and J 1 base, with 17 bases left between them. Germline CDR1 and CDR2: LGHNA and YNFKEQ. The CDR3 length is 16 residues. CDR3 DNA sequence: TGTGCCAGCAGCCGCGCTCAGGGGCCCTCTTCCTACGAGCAGTACTTC. As protein: CASSRAQGPSSYEQYF.